This paragraph covers one TCR beta chain sequence. The antigen is unknown. TCRdb's table, derived via immunoSEQ multiplex PCR, lists solely in-frame clones and lacks some. The sample has about 17,000 clones, approximately 79% seen once. This CDR3 has 16 amino acids. The V gene lost 5 bases and the J gene lost 4 bases, with 21 bases spanning the gap. Germline CDR1 is LNHDA and CDR2 is SQIVND (reference sequence). This entry comes from a study of ipilimumab plus nivolumab after autologous stem cell transplantation. Overall study: Both relapsed and primary refractory DLBCL were included.

Study conclusions and caveats: The authors say TCR, Treg and microbiome findings warrant further study.

This TCR was sampled from a male donor with diffuse large B-cell lymphoma. The rearrangement links TRBV19 to TRBJ2-7; TRBD2 is a possible D gene (5 bases). Sequences were derived from PBMCs, sampled in a trial of ipilimumab plus nivolumab as post-transplant consolidation. CDR3 amino acids: CASSFGNHLLEYEQYF. CDR3 in DNA: TGTGCCAGTAGTTTCGGGAACCATCTCCTAGAGTACGAGCAGTACTTC.